This section outlines one TCR beta chain sequence together with its context. The sample originates from a study of T-cell memory formation after mild COVID-19. TCRdb used MiXCR to reprocess the 5' RACE reads, holding one entry per CDR3 protein. The table shows hundreds of thousands of distinct CDR3 sequences, with less than 20% occurring only once. Germline CDR1 reads MNHNS; CDR2 reads SASEGT. This CDR3 is 12 amino acids long. V trimming: 5 bases; J trimming: 15 bases; junction bases outside the gene matches: 7. The clonotype was recovered from a man between 18 and 29 years old who had mild COVID-19 (a few samples of this study predate the infection). Cell type and time point are not known. Sequencing was carried out using PBMCs or a T cell subset sorted from them (not recorded which). V gene TRBV6-1 combines with J gene TRBJ2-3; the match to TRBD2 covers 11 bases. CDR3: CASSPVAGGLYF. CDR3 DNA: TGTGCCAGCAGTCCAGTAGCGGGGGGGTTATATTTT.